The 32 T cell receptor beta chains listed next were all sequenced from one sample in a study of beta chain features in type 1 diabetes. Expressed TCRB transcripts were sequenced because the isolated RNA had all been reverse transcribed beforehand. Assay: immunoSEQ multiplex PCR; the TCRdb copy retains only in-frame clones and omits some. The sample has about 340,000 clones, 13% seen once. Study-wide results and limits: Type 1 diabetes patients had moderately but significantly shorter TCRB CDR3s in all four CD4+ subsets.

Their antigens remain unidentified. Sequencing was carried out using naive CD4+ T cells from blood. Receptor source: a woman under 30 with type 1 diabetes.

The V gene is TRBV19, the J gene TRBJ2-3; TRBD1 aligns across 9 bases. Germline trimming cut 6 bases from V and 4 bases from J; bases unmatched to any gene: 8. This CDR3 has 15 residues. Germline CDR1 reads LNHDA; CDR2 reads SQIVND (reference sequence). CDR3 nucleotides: TGTGCCAGTAGGTCGGGACAGGGTTTGCCAGATACGCAGTATTTT. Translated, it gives CASRSGQGLPDTQYF.

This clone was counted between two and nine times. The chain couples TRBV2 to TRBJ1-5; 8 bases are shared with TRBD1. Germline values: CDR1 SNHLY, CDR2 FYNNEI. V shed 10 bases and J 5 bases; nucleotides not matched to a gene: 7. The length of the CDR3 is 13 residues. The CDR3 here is CATRDRIYQPQHF. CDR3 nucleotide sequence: TGTGCCACTAGGGACAGGATTTATCAGCCCCAGCATTTT.

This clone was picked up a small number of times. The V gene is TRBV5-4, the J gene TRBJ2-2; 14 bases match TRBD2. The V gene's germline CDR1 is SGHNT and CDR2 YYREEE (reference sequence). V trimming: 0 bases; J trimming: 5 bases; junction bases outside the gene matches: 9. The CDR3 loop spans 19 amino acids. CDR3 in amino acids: CASSLGLGLAGEETGELFF. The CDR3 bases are TGTGCCAGCAGCTTGGGACTGGGACTAGCGGGAGAGGAAACCGGGGAGCTGTTTTTT.

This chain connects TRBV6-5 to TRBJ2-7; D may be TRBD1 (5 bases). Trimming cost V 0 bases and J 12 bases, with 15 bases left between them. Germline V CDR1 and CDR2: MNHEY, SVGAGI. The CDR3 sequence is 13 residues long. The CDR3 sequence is CASSYSPGQQWYV. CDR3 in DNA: TGTGCCAGCAGTTACTCCCCAGGGCAACAGTGGTACGTC.

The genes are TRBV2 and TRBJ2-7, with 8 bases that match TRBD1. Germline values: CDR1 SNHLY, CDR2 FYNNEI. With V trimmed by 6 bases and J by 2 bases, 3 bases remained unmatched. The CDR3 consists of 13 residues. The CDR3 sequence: CASRPGQAYEQYF. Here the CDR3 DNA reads TGTGCCAGCAGGCCGGGACAGGCCTACGAGCAGTACTTC.

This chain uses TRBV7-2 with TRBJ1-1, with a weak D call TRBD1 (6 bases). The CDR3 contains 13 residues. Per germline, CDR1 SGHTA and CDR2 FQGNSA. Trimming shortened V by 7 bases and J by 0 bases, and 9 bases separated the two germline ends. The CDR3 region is CASTDRLNTEAFF. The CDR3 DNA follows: TGTGCCAGCACGGACAGACTGAACACTGAAGCTTTCTTT.

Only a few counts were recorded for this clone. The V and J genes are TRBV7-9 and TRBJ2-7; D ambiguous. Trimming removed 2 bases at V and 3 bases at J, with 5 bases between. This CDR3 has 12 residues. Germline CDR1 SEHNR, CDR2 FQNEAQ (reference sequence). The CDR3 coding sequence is TGTGCCAGCAGCTTATCCCACTACGAGCAGTACTTC. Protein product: CASSLSHYEQYF. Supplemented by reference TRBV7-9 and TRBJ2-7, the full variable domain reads DTGVSQNPRHKITKRGQNVTFRCDPISEHNRLYWYRQTLGQGPEFLTYFQNEAQLEKSRLLSDRFSAERPKGSFSTLEIQRTEQGDSAMYLCASSLSHYEQYFGPGTRLTVT.

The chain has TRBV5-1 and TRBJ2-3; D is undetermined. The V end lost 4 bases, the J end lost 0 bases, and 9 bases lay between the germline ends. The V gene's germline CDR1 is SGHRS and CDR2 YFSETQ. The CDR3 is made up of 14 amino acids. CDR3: CASSQTESTDTQYF. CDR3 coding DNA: TGCGCCAGCAGCCAAACTGAGAGCACAGATACGCAGTATTTT.

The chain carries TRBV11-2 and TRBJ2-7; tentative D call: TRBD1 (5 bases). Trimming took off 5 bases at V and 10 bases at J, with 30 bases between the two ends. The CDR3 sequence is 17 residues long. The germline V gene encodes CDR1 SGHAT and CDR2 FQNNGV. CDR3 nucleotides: TGTGCCAGCAGCCCATGGGTTGCAGGGCCTAGGGTATTGGCTCAGTACGTC. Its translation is CASSPWVAGPRVLAQYV.

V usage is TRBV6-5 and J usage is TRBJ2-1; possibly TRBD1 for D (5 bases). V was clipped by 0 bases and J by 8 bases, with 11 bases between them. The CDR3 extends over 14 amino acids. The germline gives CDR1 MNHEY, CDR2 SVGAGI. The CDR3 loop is CASSYSRQLYEQFF. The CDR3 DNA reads TGTGCCAGCAGTTACTCGCGACAGCTCTATGAGCAGTTCTTC.

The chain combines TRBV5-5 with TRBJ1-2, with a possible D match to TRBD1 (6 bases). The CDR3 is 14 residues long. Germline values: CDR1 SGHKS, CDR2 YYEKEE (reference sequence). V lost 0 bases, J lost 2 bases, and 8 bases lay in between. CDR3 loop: CASSLGTANYGYTF. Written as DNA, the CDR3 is TGTGCCAGCAGCTTGGGGACAGCAAACTATGGCTACACCTTC.

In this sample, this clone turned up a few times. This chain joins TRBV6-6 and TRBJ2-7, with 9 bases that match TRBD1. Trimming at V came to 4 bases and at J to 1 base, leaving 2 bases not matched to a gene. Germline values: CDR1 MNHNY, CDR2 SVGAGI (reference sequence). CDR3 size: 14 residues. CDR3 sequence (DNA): TGTGCCAGCAGTTTCGACAGGGGGTCCTACGAGCAGTACGTC. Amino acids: CASSFDRGSYEQYV.

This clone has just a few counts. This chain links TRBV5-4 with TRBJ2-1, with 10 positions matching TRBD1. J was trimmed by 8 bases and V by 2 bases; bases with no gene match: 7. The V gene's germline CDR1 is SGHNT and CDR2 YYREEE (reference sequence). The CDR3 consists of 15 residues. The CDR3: CASSFRDRGFDEQFF. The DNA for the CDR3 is TGTGCCAGCAGCTTCCGGGACAGGGGATTCGATGAGCAGTTCTTC.

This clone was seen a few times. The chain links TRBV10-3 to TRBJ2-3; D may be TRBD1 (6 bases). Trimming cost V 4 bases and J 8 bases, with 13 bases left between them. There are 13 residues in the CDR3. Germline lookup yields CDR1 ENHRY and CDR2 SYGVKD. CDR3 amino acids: CAISGVEGGTQYF. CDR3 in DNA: TGTGCCATCAGTGGTGTTGAAGGGGGTACGCAGTATTTT.

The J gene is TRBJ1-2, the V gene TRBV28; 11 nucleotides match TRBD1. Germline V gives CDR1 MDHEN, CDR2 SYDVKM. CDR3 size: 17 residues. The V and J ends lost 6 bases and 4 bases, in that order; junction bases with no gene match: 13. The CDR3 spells CASSLLTGTGGGYGYTF. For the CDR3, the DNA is TGTGCCAGCAGCCTACTCACCGGGACAGGGGGAGGCTATGGCTACACCTTC.

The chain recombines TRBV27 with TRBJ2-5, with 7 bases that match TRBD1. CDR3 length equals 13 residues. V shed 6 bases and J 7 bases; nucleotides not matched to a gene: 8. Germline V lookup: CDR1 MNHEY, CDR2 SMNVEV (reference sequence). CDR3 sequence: CASSLRQGSTQYF. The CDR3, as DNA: TGTGCCAGCAGCCTAAGACAGGGATCGACCCAGTACTTC.

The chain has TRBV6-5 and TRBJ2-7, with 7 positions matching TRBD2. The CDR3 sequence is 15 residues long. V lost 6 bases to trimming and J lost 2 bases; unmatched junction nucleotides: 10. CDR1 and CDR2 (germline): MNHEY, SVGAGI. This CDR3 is CASRLTREPTYEQYF. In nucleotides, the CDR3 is TGTGCCAGCAGACTCACGCGGGAGCCAACCTACGAGCAGTACTTC.

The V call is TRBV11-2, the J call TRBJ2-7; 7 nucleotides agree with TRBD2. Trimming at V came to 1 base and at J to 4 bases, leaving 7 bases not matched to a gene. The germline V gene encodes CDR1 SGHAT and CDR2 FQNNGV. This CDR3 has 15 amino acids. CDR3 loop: CASSLVAGAMYEQYV. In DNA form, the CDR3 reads TGTGCCAGCAGCTTAGTTGCGGGAGCGATGTACGAGCAGTACGTC.

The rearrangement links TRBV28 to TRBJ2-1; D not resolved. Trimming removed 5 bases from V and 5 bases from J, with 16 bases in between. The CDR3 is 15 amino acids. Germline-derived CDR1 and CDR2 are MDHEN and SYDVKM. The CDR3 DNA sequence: TGTGCCAGCAGTCCCGAAGCCACCGCTAACAATGAGCAGTTCTTC. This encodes CASSPEATANNEQFF.

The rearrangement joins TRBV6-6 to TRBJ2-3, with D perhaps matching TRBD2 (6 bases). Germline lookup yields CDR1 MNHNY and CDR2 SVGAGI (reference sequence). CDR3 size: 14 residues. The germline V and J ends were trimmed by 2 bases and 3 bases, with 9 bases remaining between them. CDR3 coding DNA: TGTGCCAGCAGTTACGGGCTAGCGACAGATACGCAGTATTTT. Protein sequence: CASSYGLATDTQYF.

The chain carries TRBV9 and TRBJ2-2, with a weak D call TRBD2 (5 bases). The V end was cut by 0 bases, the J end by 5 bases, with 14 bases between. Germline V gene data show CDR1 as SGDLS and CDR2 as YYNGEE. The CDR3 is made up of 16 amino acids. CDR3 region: CASSVGEGSGTGELFF. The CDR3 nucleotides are TGTGCCAGCAGCGTAGGTGAAGGCTCGGGAACCGGGGAGCTGTTTTTT.

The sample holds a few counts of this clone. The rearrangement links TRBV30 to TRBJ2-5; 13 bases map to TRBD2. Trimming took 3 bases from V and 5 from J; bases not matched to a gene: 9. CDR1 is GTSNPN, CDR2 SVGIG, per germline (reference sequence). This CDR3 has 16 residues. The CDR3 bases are TGTGCCTGGAGCTGGACTAGCGGGAGCACTGGGGAGACCCAGTACTTC. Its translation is CAWSWTSGSTGETQYF.

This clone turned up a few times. The DNA for the CDR3 is TGTGCCAGCTCACAGGGACTAGCGGGAGTGGGGAGCTCCTACGAGCAGTACGTC. Its protein is CASSQGLAGVGSSYEQYV. V gene TRBV18 combines with J gene TRBJ2-7; 14 bases align to TRBD2. Germline values: CDR1 KGHSH, CDR2 LQKENI. V shed 4 bases and J 0 bases; nucleotides not matched to a gene: 8. There are 18 residues in the CDR3.

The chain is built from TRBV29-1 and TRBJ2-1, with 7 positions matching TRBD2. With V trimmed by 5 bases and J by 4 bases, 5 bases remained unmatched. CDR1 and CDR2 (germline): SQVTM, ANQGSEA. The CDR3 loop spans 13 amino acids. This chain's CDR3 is CSVREDQYNEQFF. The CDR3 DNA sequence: TGCAGCGTTCGGGAGGACCAATACAATGAGCAGTTCTTC.

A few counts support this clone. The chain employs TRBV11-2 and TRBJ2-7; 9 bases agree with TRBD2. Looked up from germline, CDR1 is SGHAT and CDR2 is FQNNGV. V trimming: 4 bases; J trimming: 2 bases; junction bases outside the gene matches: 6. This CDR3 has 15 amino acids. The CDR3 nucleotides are TGTGCCAGCAGCTCCCCCCTAGCGGGAACCTACGAGCAGTACGTC. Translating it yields CASSSPLAGTYEQYV.

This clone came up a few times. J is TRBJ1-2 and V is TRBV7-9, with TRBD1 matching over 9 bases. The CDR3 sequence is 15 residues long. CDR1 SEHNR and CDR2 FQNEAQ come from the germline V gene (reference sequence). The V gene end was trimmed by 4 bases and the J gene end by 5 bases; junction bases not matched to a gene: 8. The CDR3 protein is CASSYRDRDNYGYTF. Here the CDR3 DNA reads TGTGCCAGCAGCTACCGGGACAGGGACAATTATGGCTACACCTTC. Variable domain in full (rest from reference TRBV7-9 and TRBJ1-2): DTGVSQNPRHKITKRGQNVTFRCDPISEHNRLYWYRQTLGQGPEFLTYFQNEAQLEKSRLLSDRFSAERPKGSFSTLEIQRTEQGDSAMYLCASSYRDRDNYGYTFGSGTRLTVV.

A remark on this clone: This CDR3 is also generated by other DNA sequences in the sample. CDR3 protein: CAWSHLNTEAFF. In DNA, the CDR3 is TGTGCCTGGAGCCACTTGAACACTGAAGCTTTCTTT. The rearrangement joins TRBV30 to TRBJ1-1; D not certain. Germline loops: CDR1 GTSNPN, CDR2 SVGIG (reference sequence). The V and J ends lost 3 bases and 0 bases respectively, with 5 bases between them. The CDR3 spans 12 residues.

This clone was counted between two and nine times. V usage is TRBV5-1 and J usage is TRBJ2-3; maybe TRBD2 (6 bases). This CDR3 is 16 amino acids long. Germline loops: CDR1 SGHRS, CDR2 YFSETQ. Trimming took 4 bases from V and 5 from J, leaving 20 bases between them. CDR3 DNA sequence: TGCGCCAGCAGCCCGCGGGACCCCCTGGCAGGAGATACGCAGTATTTT. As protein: CASSPRDPLAGDTQYF.

CDR3 amino acids: CASRSSGTGNEKLFF. The CDR3 nucleotides are TGTGCCAGCAGATCCTCCGGGACAGGGAATGAAAAACTGTTTTTT. The V call is TRBV5-6, the J call TRBJ1-4; TRBD1 aligns across 9 bases. Germline V gives CDR1 SGHDT, CDR2 YYEEEE. The CDR3 has 15 residues. The trim removed 5 bases at V and 5 bases at J, leaving 7 bases unmatched.

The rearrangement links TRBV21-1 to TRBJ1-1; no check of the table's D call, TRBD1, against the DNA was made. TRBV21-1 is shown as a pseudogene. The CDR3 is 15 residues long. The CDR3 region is CASSTPLQGNTEAFF. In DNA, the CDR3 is TGTGCCAGCAGCACCCCCTTACAGGGAAACACTGAAGCTTTCTTT.

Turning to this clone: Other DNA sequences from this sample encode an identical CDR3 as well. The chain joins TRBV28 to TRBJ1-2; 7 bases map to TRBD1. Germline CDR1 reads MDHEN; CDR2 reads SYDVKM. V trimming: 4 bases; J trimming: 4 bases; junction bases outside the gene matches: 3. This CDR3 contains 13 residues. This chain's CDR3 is CASSSGTAYGYTF. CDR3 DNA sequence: TGTGCCAGCAGTTCCGGGACAGCCTATGGCTACACCTTC.

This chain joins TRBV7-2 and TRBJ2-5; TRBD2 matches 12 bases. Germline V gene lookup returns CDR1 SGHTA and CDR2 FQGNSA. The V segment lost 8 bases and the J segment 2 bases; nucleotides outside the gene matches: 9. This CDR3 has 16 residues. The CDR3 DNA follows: TGTGCCAGCTCACGGGGACTAGCGGGTTGGCAAGAGACCCAGTACTTC. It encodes CASSRGLAGWQETQYF.